The 25 T cell receptor beta chains given below trace back to one sample, sequenced in a study of blood T cell repertoires in COVID-19. Generated by immunoSEQ multiplex PCR, the TCRdb table keeps only in-frame clones and is missing some. The sample holds approximately 70,000 clones, approximately 90% seen once. Sequencing input: peripheral blood. The receptor set was obtained from a woman aged 55-75 years with active COVID-19.

The J gene is TRBJ2-3, the V gene TRBV5-1; 7 bases line up with TRBD2. V lost 5 bases to trimming and J lost 6 bases; unmatched junction nucleotides: 9. There are 14 residues in the CDR3. Germline lookup yields CDR1 SGHRS and CDR2 YFSETQ. The CDR3 protein is CASRLAVLWDTQYF. In DNA form, the CDR3 reads TGCGCCAGCAGGCTAGCGGTACTGTGGGATACGCAGTATTTT.

The CDR3 DNA is TGTGCCTGGAGTGCGGGTGGAAGCTCCTACGAGCAGTACTTC. Translation gives CAWSAGGSSYEQYF. The chain links TRBV30 to TRBJ2-7, with D unclear. Trimming took 1 base from V and 0 from J, leaving 10 bases between them. There are 14 residues in the CDR3. Germline lookup yields CDR1 GTSNPN and CDR2 SVGIG (reference sequence).

The V gene is TRBV29-1, the J gene TRBJ2-5; D may be TRBD2 (5 bases). Trimming removed 2 bases from V and 7 bases from J, with 11 bases in between. Per the germline V gene, CDR1 is SQVTM and CDR2 is ANQGSEA. This CDR3 has 12 residues. The CDR3 DNA sequence: TGCAGCGTTGAATCTGGAGGAGGGACCCAGTACTTC. Its translation is CSVESGGGTQYF.

The genes are TRBV19 and TRBJ2-1, with D tentatively TRBD2 (6 bases). In germline, CDR1 is LNHDA, CDR2 SQIVND (reference sequence). V was pared by 6 bases and J by 5 bases, with 14 bases between. CDR3 length equals 14 residues. The CDR3 protein is CASRASVLNNEQFF. CDR3 bases: TGTGCCAGTAGGGCTAGCGTCCTTAACAATGAGCAGTTCTTC.

The chain joins TRBV5-1 to TRBJ2-5; a possible D gene is TRBD1 (5 bases). The CDR3 covers 13 residues. The V end was cut by 0 bases, the J end by 5 bases, with 8 bases between. Germline V CDR1 and CDR2: SGHRS, YFSETQ. The CDR3 region has the DNA TGCGCCAGCAGCTTGGGTCCAGGGGAGACCCAGTACTTC. Translating it yields CASSLGPGETQYF.

This chain uses TRBV7-2 with TRBJ2-3, with D maybe TRBD2 (6 bases). Germline CDR1 is SGHTA and CDR2 is FQGNSA. Deletions cut 5 bases from V and 0 bases from J, with 6 bases between. The CDR3 is made up of 13 amino acids. CDR3 nucleotide sequence: TGTGCCAGCAGCGGGACTAGCACAGATACGCAGTATTTT. As protein: CASSGTSTDTQYF.

Here the CDR3 reads CASSLGGTGTAYGYTF. CDR3 sequence (DNA): TGCGCCAGCAGCTTGGGGGGTACAGGGACCGCCTATGGCTACACCTTC. This chain connects TRBV5-1 to TRBJ1-2; D is possibly TRBD1 (6 bases). Per germline, CDR1 SGHRS and CDR2 YFSETQ. CDR3 length: 16 residues. Trimming removed 0 bases from V and 4 bases from J, with 16 bases in between.

This clone was detected only once. The CDR3 region is CASSSIGGNTIYF. The CDR3 nucleotides read TGTGCCAGTAGTTCGATCGGTGGAAACACCATATATTTT. V gene TRBV19 combines with J gene TRBJ1-3; D uncertain. The CDR3 sequence is 13 residues long. V shed 5 bases and J shed 3 bases, with 8 bases lying between them. CDR1 is LNHDA and CDR2 is SQIVND in the germline V gene (reference sequence).

The chain carries TRBV5-1 and TRBJ1-4; D is uncertain. CDR1 is SGHRS and CDR2 is YFSETQ in the germline V gene. Trimming removed 5 bases at V and 7 bases at J, with 15 bases between. This CDR3 is built from 14 residues. CDR3 sequence reads: CASRRDAYAEKLFF. The CDR3 coding sequence is TGCGCCAGCAGGCGGGATGCGTACGCTGAAAAACTGTTTTTT.

This chain joins TRBV5-6 and TRBJ1-2, with 7 positions matching TRBD1. The CDR3 covers 14 residues. Germline V gene lookup returns CDR1 SGHDT and CDR2 YYEEEE. J was trimmed by 4 bases and V by 4 bases; bases with no gene match: 7. CDR3 residues: CASSRGQTSYGYTF. The CDR3 coding sequence is TGTGCCAGCAGCCGGGGACAGACCAGCTATGGCTACACCTTC.

The rearrangement joins TRBV5-4 to TRBJ1-2; D is unresolved. The germline V gene encodes CDR1 SGHNT and CDR2 YYREEE (reference sequence). V shed 2 bases and J shed 4 bases, with 15 bases lying between them. The CDR3 sequence is 15 residues long. CDR3 in DNA: TGTGCCAGCAGCTTCAGTGGCCAGCGCTTCTATGGCTACACCTTC. Amino acids: CASSFSGQRFYGYTF.

This clone is a singleton in its sample. The J gene is TRBJ1-2, the V gene TRBV6-5; D may be TRBD1 (6 bases). CDR3 length equals 11 residues. Trimming pared 6 bases from V and 8 bases from J, leaving 10 bases between. Germline CDR1 is MNHEY and CDR2 is SVGAGI. CDR3 region: CASSQGIGYTF. The CDR3 nucleotides are TGTGCCAGCAGCCAGGGGATAGGCTACACCTTC.

The chain couples TRBV11-2 to TRBJ2-1; D not resolved. The germline V gene has CDR1 SGHAT and CDR2 FQNNGV. The CDR3 totals 10 residues. V lost 3 bases and J 8 bases, leaving 2 bases between the germline ends. CDR3 nucleotide sequence: TGTGCCAGCAGCTTCGATGAGCAGTTCTTC. This codes for CASSFDEQFF.

The chain is built from TRBV7-9 and TRBJ2-7; the match to TRBD1 covers 9 bases. The length of the CDR3 is 15 residues. Germline values: CDR1 SEHNR, CDR2 FQNEAQ (reference sequence). With V trimmed by 5 bases and J by 2 bases, 7 bases remained unmatched. DNA of the CDR3: TGTGCCAGCAGCCCCGCGGGGACAGGGACCTACGAGCAGTACTTC. Translating it yields CASSPAGTGTYEQYF. Full variable domain (rest looked up from reference TRBV7-9 and TRBJ2-7): DTGVSQNPRHKITKRGQNVTFRCDPISEHNRLYWYRQTLGQGPEFLTYFQNEAQLEKSRLLSDRFSAERPKGSFSTLEIQRTEQGDSAMYLCASSPAGTGTYEQYFGPGTRLTVT.

V is TRBV5-4 and J is TRBJ1-2, with TRBD1 identical over 7 bases. CDR3 length: 16 residues. The junction had 9 bases not matched to a gene; V was cut back by 4 bases and J by 0 bases. The germline V gene has CDR1 SGHNT and CDR2 YYREEE (reference sequence). The CDR3 region is CASSRFQGETNYGYTF. Written as DNA, the CDR3 is TGTGCCAGCAGCAGGTTTCAGGGGGAGACTAACTATGGCTACACCTTC.

This chain links TRBV7-9 with TRBJ2-5, with TRBD2 matching 10 bases. Trimming took 5 bases from V and 5 from J; bases not matched to a gene: 8. The CDR3 covers 15 residues. CDR1 SEHNR and CDR2 FQNEAQ come from the germline V gene (reference sequence). CDR3 sequence reads: CASSLLAGEGETQYF. The CDR3 DNA reads TGTGCCAGCAGCCTCCTAGCGGGAGAGGGGGAGACCCAGTACTTC.

V usage is TRBV7-9 and J usage is TRBJ2-3; 11 bases match TRBD2. Looked up from germline, CDR1 is SEHNR and CDR2 is FQNEAQ (reference sequence). This CDR3 is 18 amino acids long. Unmatched junction bases numbered 6, after V lost 1 base and J lost 0 bases. This CDR3 reads CASSLGLAGGPSTDTQYF. In DNA, the CDR3 is TGTGCCAGCAGCTTAGGTCTAGCGGGAGGACCAAGCACAGATACGCAGTATTTT.

Worth noting for this clone: One end of the junction is discordant with germline, which a read error may explain. The V and J genes are TRBV2 and TRBJ2-5; possibly TRBD1 for D (5 bases). The CDR3 covers 15 residues. In germline, CDR1 is SNHLY, CDR2 FYNNEI. As DNA, the CDR3 is TGTGCCAGCATCACCATGGGCCCAGGGCAAGAGGCCCAGTACTTC. It translates to CASITMGPGQEAQYF.

V usage is TRBV7-2 and J usage is TRBJ2-5; D gene unclear. V was shortened by 5 bases and J by 7 bases, with 17 bases between the two germline ends. From germline, CDR1 is SGHTA and CDR2 FQGNSA. The CDR3 consists of 14 residues. CDR3 in DNA: TGTGCCAGCAGCAGAGACCTTCCTCGAGGGACCCAGTACTTC. Translating it yields CASSRDLPRGTQYF.

V and J are TRBV2 and TRBJ2-1; no definite D call. The CDR3 sequence is 11 residues long. Trimming shortened V by 6 bases and J by 6 bases, and 6 bases separated the two germline ends. Germline CDR1 SNHLY, CDR2 FYNNEI. The CDR3 here is CASRTSNEQFF. CDR3 sequence (DNA): TGTGCCAGCAGAACCAGCAATGAGCAGTTCTTC.

This clone has just a few counts. The chain combines TRBV7-9 with TRBJ2-7; perhaps TRBD2 as D (6 bases). The V end lost 5 bases, the J end lost 3 bases, and 8 bases lay between the germline ends. Germline V CDR1 and CDR2: SEHNR, FQNEAQ (reference sequence). This CDR3 is built from 12 residues. The CDR3 here is CASSQDYYEQYF. CDR3 sequence (DNA): TGTGCCAGCAGCCAGGACTACTACGAGCAGTACTTC.

J is TRBJ1-2 and V is TRBV10-3; no clear D gene. This CDR3 spans 12 amino acids. Germline CDR1 reads ENHRY; CDR2 reads SYGVKD. The V end was cut by 3 bases, the J end by 8 bases, with 10 bases between. DNA of the CDR3: TGTGCCATCAGTGAAACCCCGGGGGGCTACACCTTC. Its protein is CAISETPGGYTF.

This chain uses TRBV7-8 with TRBJ2-2; weak D call: TRBD2 (6 bases). The length of the CDR3 is 14 residues. Germline CDR1 and CDR2: SGHVS and FQNEAQ. V was cut by 8 bases and J by 7 bases, with 17 bases left in between. CDR3 sequence reads: CASGGTQMFGELFF. The DNA of the CDR3 is TGTGCCAGCGGCGGGACGCAAATGTTCGGGGAGCTGTTTTTT.

This rearrangement joins TRBV18 to TRBJ2-7; possible D gene TRBD1, 5 bases. Germline values: CDR1 KGHSH, CDR2 LQKENI. V dropped 6 bases and J dropped 2 bases, with 17 bases sitting between them. This CDR3 has 15 residues. CDR3 protein: CASSYRSRGPYEQYF. Here the CDR3 DNA reads TGTGCCAGCTCGTACAGGAGTCGCGGCCCCTACGAGCAGTACTTC. Together with reference TRBV18 and TRBJ2-7, the CDR3 gives the full variable domain: NAGVMQNPRHLVRRRGQEARLRCSPMKGHSHVYWYRQLPEEGLKFMVYLQKENIIDESGMPKERFSAEFPKEGPSILRIQQVVRGDSAAYFCASSYRSRGPYEQYFGPGTRLTVT.

The chain uses TRBV15 and TRBJ2-3; 9 bases agree with TRBD2. Germline V gives CDR1 LNHNV, CDR2 YYDKDF (reference sequence). V trimming: 0 bases; J trimming: 12 bases; junction bases outside the gene matches: 4. This CDR3 comprises 13 residues. CDR3 amino acids: CATSRDPGTSQYF. The CDR3 DNA is TGTGCCACCAGCAGAGACCCCGGGACTAGCCAGTATTTT.